One and the same sample provided the 12 T cell receptor beta chains below, sequenced in a study of cytomegalovirus exposure and HLA in healthy donors. PCR primers comprised 60 Vbeta and 13 Jbeta primers. The assay was immunoSEQ multiplex PCR, and TCRdb's table has in-frame clones only and misses some. The profile shows around 100,000 clones, 65% to 75% of them singletons. The sequenced material came from PBMCs. These receptors were taken from a woman between 40 and 50 years old in good health and CMV-seronegative.

The J gene is TRBJ2-5, the V gene TRBV10-3; the match to TRBD2 covers 8 bases. CDR1 is ENHRY, CDR2 SYGVKD, per germline. The CDR3 has 14 residues. V lost 10 bases, J lost 5 bases, and 12 bases stayed unmatched. The CDR3 DNA reads as TGTGCCACTCAGCTAGCGGGCTCCGCTGAGACCCAGTACTTC. Amino acids: CATQLAGSAETQYF.

In its sample, this clone was seen a few times. The rearrangement uses TRBV9 and TRBJ1-1, with D hard to call. V was cut by 0 bases and J by 6 bases, with 12 bases left in between. Germline CDR1 is SGDLS and CDR2 is YYNGEE. This CDR3 region has 14 residues. The CDR3 DNA reads as TGTGCCAGCAGCGTAGCTGGCGGAATCTCTGAAGCTTTCTTT. Its protein product is CASSVAGGISEAFF.

On this clone: Other DNA sequences in the sample encode the same CDR3. The chain carries TRBV4-3 and TRBJ1-6; TRBD1 might be the D (5 bases). The germline gives CDR1 LGHNA, CDR2 YSLEER. CDR3 size: 16 residues. Trimming shortened V by 3 bases and J by 1 base, and 10 bases separated the two germline ends. CDR3 region: CASSQGTFSYNSPLHF. Here the CDR3 DNA reads TGCGCCAGCAGCCAGGGGACTTTTTCCTATAATTCACCCCTCCACTTT.

This clone has more than one count but fewer than ten. In DNA, the CDR3 is TGTGCCAGCAGCTTAGGTCTCTCTGGAAACACCATATATTTT. The encoded protein is CASSLGLSGNTIYF. The chain employs TRBV11-2 and TRBJ1-3; D not resolved. The germline gives CDR1 SGHAT, CDR2 FQNNGV. The V end was cut by 1 base, the J end by 0 bases, with 4 bases between. The CDR3 sequence is 14 residues long. Together with reference TRBV11-2 and TRBJ1-3, the CDR3 gives the full variable domain: EAGVAQSPRYKIIEKRQSVAFWCNPISGHATLYWYQQILGQGPKLLIQFQNNGVVDDSQLPKDRFSAERLKGVDSTLKIQPAKLEDSAVYLCASSLGLSGNTIYFGEGSWLTVV.

This chain joins TRBV30 and TRBJ2-5; D is ambiguous. The DNA end is more similar to TRBJ2-7, so the J call may be wrong. There are 13 residues in the CDR3. Germline V gene sequence: CDR1 GTSNPN, CDR2 SVGIG (reference sequence). Written as DNA, the CDR3 is TGTGCCTGGAGTGTATCTATTGCCTACGAGCAGTACTTC. This codes for CAWSVSIAYEQYF.

V and J are TRBV5-1 and TRBJ2-7; the match to TRBD1 covers 7 bases. The trim removed 4 bases at V and 0 bases at J, leaving 7 bases unmatched. CDR1 SGHRS and CDR2 YFSETQ come from the germline V gene. CDR3 length equals 15 residues. CDR3 sequence (DNA): TGCGCCAGCAGCCCCTTAACAGGGGCCTCCTACGAGCAGTACTTC. Translating gives CASSPLTGASYEQYF.

The rearrangement uses TRBV7-2 and TRBJ2-5, with D hard to call. Germline assignment: CDR1 SGHTA and CDR2 FQGNSA. The CDR3 contains 13 residues. V was clipped by 5 bases and J by 4 bases, with 11 bases between them. The CDR3 region has the DNA TGTGCCAGCAGCCCAGACTTACCAGAGACCCAGTACTTC. Protein sequence: CASSPDLPETQYF.

The rearrangement uses TRBV18 and TRBJ2-3; maybe TRBD2 (5 bases). V shed 2 bases and J shed 0 bases, with 12 bases lying between them. CDR3 size: 16 residues. Germline V lookup: CDR1 KGHSH, CDR2 LQKENI. Here the CDR3 DNA reads TGTGCCAGCTCACCATCTCGGCTAGCCAGCACAGATACGCAGTATTTT. Amino acids: CASSPSRLASTDTQYF.

The V call is TRBV6-6, the J call TRBJ2-5; D may be TRBD2 (6 bases). The last part of the DNA fits TRBJ2-7 better; the J call may be wrong. Germline V gene data show CDR1 as MNHNY and CDR2 as SVGAGI (reference sequence). The CDR3 loop spans 15 amino acids. The CDR3 region has the DNA TGTGCCAGCAGTTACCCGGGAGAGGGAGTCCACGAGCAGTACTTC. This codes for CASSYPGEGVHEQYF.

The genes are TRBV29-1 and TRBJ1-2; 8 bases are a match to TRBD1. With V trimmed by 3 bases and J by 4 bases, 7 bases remained unmatched. CDR1 is SQVTM, CDR2 ANQGSEA, per germline. The CDR3 covers 14 residues. The CDR3: CSVDTGGVGYGYTF. CDR3 sequence (DNA): TGCAGCGTTGACACAGGGGGGGTGGGCTATGGCTACACCTTC.

Of note for this clone: A junction boundary mismatches the germline segment, possibly from a read error. V gene TRBV7-9 combines with J gene TRBJ1-6; D gene ambiguous. The CDR3 spans 13 residues. Germline assignment: CDR1 SEHNR and CDR2 FQNEAQ (reference sequence). CDR3: CSSSLGWESPLHF. CDR3 sequence (DNA): TGTTCCAGCAGCTTAGGCTGGGAGTCACCCCTCCACTTT.

Concerning this clone itself: Other DNA sequences in this sample translate to the same CDR3. CDR3 protein: CASSEDRGLVYSPLHF. CDR3 nucleotides: TGTGCCAGCAGTGAAGACAGGGGGCTTGTATACTCCCCCCTCCACTTT. This chain joins TRBV6-1 and TRBJ1-6; TRBD1 matches 9 bases. The V gene end was trimmed by 1 base and the J gene end by 13 bases; junction bases not matched to a gene: 11. The length of the CDR3 is 16 residues. Germline V gene data show CDR1 as MNHNS and CDR2 as SASEGT.